These 15 T cell receptor beta chains share one sample of origin, sequenced in a study of T cell responses to AZD1222 COVID-19 vaccine listed by TCRdb under 2021. Library generation was performed with the immunoSEQ multiplex PCR assay. Imported from immuneACCESS, the table was reduced by TCRdb to in-frame sequences with V and J called. These copies leave out some clones; in studies compared against another copy, an unresolved V gene accounts for under half, and the cause of the remainder is not known. The sample has about 86,000 clones on record, roughly nine tenths of them singletons. The ten largest clonotypes hold about 5% of the sample. According to the study, the label for this sample's time point signals: about 28 days (+/-7) after the second vaccine dose. This specimen was peripheral blood, taken 28 days after the second AZD1222 dose. These receptors came from an adult who received the AZD1222 COVID-19 vaccine.

This chain uses TRBV5-8 with TRBJ1-3; D gene ambiguous. The CDR3 totals 15 residues. Between the trimmed V and J ends, which lost 6 bases and 0 bases, there was a span of 13 bases. Germline V gene sequence: CDR1 SGHTS, CDR2 YDEGEE. CDR3 nucleotides: TGTGCCAGCATCCCCCGGACTGTCTCTGGAAACACCATATATTTT. It specifies CASIPRTVSGNTIYF.

The gene calls are TRBV30 and TRBJ1-2, with D possibly matching TRBD1 (5 bases). The CDR3 has 13 amino acids. The germline gives CDR1 GTSNPN, CDR2 SVGIG (reference sequence). V was trimmed by 6 bases and J by 1 base, leaving 12 bases between them. The CDR3 spells CACRDRFNYGYTF. The CDR3 bases are TGTGCCTGCCGGGACCGATTTAACTATGGCTACACCTTC.

In DNA form, the CDR3 reads TGCGCCAGCAGGGAGAATAGCTATGGCTACACCTTC. Its protein is CASRENSYGYTF. The chain is built from TRBV23-1 and TRBJ1-2, with D hard to call. TRBV23-1 carries the ORF label, with uncertain function. The V end lost 6 bases, the J end lost 4 bases, and 9 bases lay between the germline ends. The CDR3 runs 12 residues.

The V call is TRBV5-6, the J call TRBJ1-6; D is unresolved. Looked up from germline, CDR1 is SGHDT and CDR2 is YYEEEE. The CDR3 has 15 residues. The V and J ends lost 5 bases and 0 bases respectively, with 9 bases between them. The CDR3 protein is CASSNRGSYNSPLHF. CDR3 DNA sequence: TGTGCCAGCAGTAATCGTGGCTCCTATAATTCACCCCTCCACTTT.

This rearrangement joins TRBV7-9 to TRBJ1-2; weak D call: TRBD1 (6 bases). This CDR3 spans 17 amino acids. V was clipped by 6 bases and J by 5 bases, with 25 bases between them. Germline assignment: CDR1 SEHNR and CDR2 FQNEAQ (reference sequence). This CDR3 is CASSQAGTGRVFYGYTF. CDR3 coding DNA: TGTGCCAGCAGTCAAGCAGGCACAGGGAGGGTTTTTTATGGCTACACCTTC.

The chain recombines TRBV7-9 with TRBJ1-6, with 10 nucleotides matching TRBD1. The CDR3 covers 16 residues. Germline lookup yields CDR1 SEHNR and CDR2 FQNEAQ (reference sequence). V lost 1 base and J lost 6; bases outside the gene matches: 3. The CDR3 coding sequence is TGTGCCAGCAGCTTAGGACAGGGGGCAGGTAATTCACCCCTCCACTTT. The encoded protein is CASSLGQGAGNSPLHF.

This clone was detected once. This chain connects TRBV4-1 to TRBJ1-4; D remains unclear. Trimming took 0 bases from V and 0 from J, leaving 11 bases between them. Looked up from germline, CDR1 is MGHRA and CDR2 is YSYEKL. This CDR3 has 17 amino acids. CDR3 sequence reads: CASSQDTRFATNEKLFF. CDR3 DNA: TGCGCCAGCAGCCAAGATACCAGGTTTGCAACTAATGAAAAACTGTTTTTT.

This chain connects TRBV6-6 to TRBJ1-1; 8 bases are shared with TRBD1. J lost 4 bases, V lost 5 bases, and 15 bases had no gene match. The CDR3 loop spans 17 amino acids. The germline CDR1 and CDR2 sequences are MNHNY and SVGAGI (reference sequence). CDR3 coding DNA: TGTGCCAGCAGTCACCCAGGGGGCTCGGAGTCGGTCACTGAAGCTTTCTTT. It codes for CASSHPGGSESVTEAFF.

The chain has TRBV2 and TRBJ2-5; 7 bases fit TRBD2. The CDR3 is 17 residues long. With V trimmed by 7 bases and J by 1 base, 15 bases remained unmatched. Germline CDR1 SNHLY, CDR2 FYNNEI. The CDR3 nucleotides read TGTGCCAGCAAAGATAGGCTGATCGGGGAGGGCCAAGAGACCCAGTACTTC. Protein sequence: CASKDRLIGEGQETQYF.

The chain combines TRBV5-8 with TRBJ1-2; 7 bases agree with TRBD1. Germline lookup yields CDR1 SGHTS and CDR2 YDEGEE. The CDR3 has 16 amino acids. With V trimmed by 4 bases and J by 1 base, 10 bases remained unmatched. CDR3 sequence (DNA): TGTGCCAGCAGCCCACTGACAGGGTTAATTAACTATGGCTACACCTTC. Translating gives CASSPLTGLINYGYTF. Using reference TRBV5-8 and TRBJ1-2 for the parts outside the CDR3, the full variable domain is EAGVTQSPTHLIKTRGQQATLRCSPISGHTSVYWYQQALGLGLQFLLWYDEGEERNRGNFPPRFSGRQFPNYSSELNVNALELEDSALYLCASSPLTGLINYGYTFGSGTRLTVV.

This rearrangement joins TRBV5-4 to TRBJ2-6; no reliable D call. Germline V CDR1 and CDR2: SGHNT, YYREEE (reference sequence). Between the trimmed V and J ends, which lost 0 bases and 0 bases, there was a span of 4 bases. CDR3 size: 15 residues. CDR3 in DNA: TGTGCCAGCAGCTTGGTCGCCTCTGGGGCCAACGTCCTGACTTTC. This translates into CASSLVASGANVLTF.

This rearrangement joins TRBV5-1 to TRBJ1-5; TRBD1 agrees at 8 bases. Germline loops: CDR1 SGHRS, CDR2 YFSETQ. The ends lost 0 bases at V and 4 bases at J; junction bases unmatched: 0. CDR3 length: 14 residues. The CDR3 DNA follows: TGCGCCAGCAGCTTGGGGGACAGGAATCAGCCCCAGCATTTT. Translated: CASSLGDRNQPQHF. Complete variable domain (other parts from reference TRBV5-1 and TRBJ1-5): KAGVTQTPRYLIKTRGQQVTLSCSPISGHRSVSWYQQTPGQGLQFLFEYFSETQRNKGNFPGRFSGRQFSNSRSEMNVSTLELGDSALYLCASSLGDRNQPQHFGDGTRLSIL.

The rearrangement uses TRBV5-1 and TRBJ1-4; the D is unclear. The V end was cut by 1 base, the J end by 5 bases, with 6 bases between. Germline CDR1 is SGHRS and CDR2 is YFSETQ. The CDR3 loop spans 13 amino acids. CDR3 bases: TGCGCCAGCAGCTTGAATCCGAATGAAAAACTGTTTTTT. It specifies CASSLNPNEKLFF.

This chain connects TRBV9 to TRBJ1-6; tentatively, D is TRBD1 (6 bases). The CDR3 sequence is 17 residues long. V gave up 1 base and J gave up 5 bases, with 16 bases separating them. Germline V gene sequence: CDR1 SGDLS, CDR2 YYNGEE. The CDR3 loop reads CASSVTPGGANNSPLHF. The DNA of the CDR3 is TGTGCCAGCAGCGTAACCCCTGGGGGCGCGAATAATTCACCCCTCCACTTT.

The rearrangement joins TRBV29-1 to TRBJ2-5; 8 bases are shared with TRBD1. Looked up from germline, CDR1 is SQVTM and CDR2 is ANQGSEA. With 1 base clipped from V and 5 bases from J, the junction kept 3 bases outside the gene matches. This CDR3 has 13 amino acids. The CDR3 DNA is TGCAGCGTTGAAGCAGGGGGCGGGGAGACCCAGTACTTC. Protein sequence: CSVEAGGGETQYF. Drawing the rest from reference TRBV29-1 and TRBJ2-5, the complete variable domain is SAVISQKPSRDICQRGTSLTIQCQVDSQVTMMFWYRQQPGQSLTLIATANQGSEATYESGFVIDKFPISRPNLTFSTLTVSNMSPEDSSIYLCSVEAGGGETQYFGPGTRLLVL.